One and the same sample provided the 28 T cell receptor beta chains below, sequenced in a study of Ad26.COV2.S vaccination and SARS-CoV-2 variants (dated by TCRdb to the early 2020s). According to the study, the label for this sample's treatment or condition signals: roughly 20 received Ad26.COV2.S at low or high dose, single or two shots; 5 received placebo; per-sample allocation not given. Repertoires of vaccine and placebo recipients were sequenced from samples collected on day 63 after the first injection. Library creation used the immunoSEQ multiplex PCR assay. The immuneACCESS repertoire file appears here via TCRdb, limited to in-frame rearrangements. These files lack a portion of the clones; in checked studies, under half of the deficit traces to unresolved V genes, and the cause of the others is not known. Here the sample has roughly 680,000 clones; around 90% occur a single time. About 1.5% of the sample is in the top ten clones.

The specimen comprised peripheral blood, sampled in a trial of Ad26.COV2.S vaccine versus placebo. The receptor set was obtained from a person between 18 and 59 years old who received the Ad26.COV2.S COVID-19 vaccine or a placebo.

The chain carries TRBV7-3 and TRBJ2-5; D is undetermined. V was pared by 0 bases and J by 1 base, with 9 bases between. The germline V gene encodes CDR1 SGHTA and CDR2 FQGTGA. The CDR3 extends over 15 amino acids. The CDR3 spells CASSLTGPVQETQYF. The DNA for the CDR3 is TGTGCCAGCAGCTTAACGGGTCCGGTCCAAGAGACCCAGTACTTC.

The V gene is TRBV20-1, the J gene TRBJ2-3, with 9 bases matching TRBD2. Trimming removed 3 bases from V and 3 bases from J; junction bases left unmatched: 7. The germline V gene encodes CDR1 DFQATT and CDR2 SNEGSKA (reference sequence). CDR3 length: 15 residues. CDR3 in amino acids: CSASRASGNTDTQYF. The CDR3 region has the DNA TGCAGTGCTAGTAGGGCTAGCGGGAATACAGATACGCAGTATTTT.

The chain joins TRBV30 to TRBJ1-1, with D perhaps TRBD1 (5 bases). Germline CDR1 and CDR2: GTSNPN and SVGIG (reference sequence). This CDR3 is built from 11 residues. The V end lost 7 bases, the J end lost 4 bases, and 10 bases lay between the germline ends. This CDR3 is CASWGGTEAFF. The CDR3 DNA sequence: TGTGCCTCCTGGGGGGGCACTGAAGCTTTCTTT.

This clone was counted once. This CDR3 reads CASSSPWGASGGSRDTQYF. CDR3 nucleotides: TGTGCCAGCAGCTCCCCTTGGGGTGCTAGCGGGGGGTCGCGGGATACGCAGTATTTT. The chain carries TRBV7-9 and TRBJ2-3, with 11 bases lining up with TRBD2. CDR1 and CDR2 from the germline V gene are SEHNR and FQNEAQ (reference sequence). Germline trimming cut 4 bases from V and 6 bases from J; bases unmatched to any gene: 18. The CDR3 length is 19 residues.

This chain links TRBV7-9 with TRBJ1-3; tentatively, D is TRBD1 (6 bases). The CDR3 consists of 18 residues. The V gene's germline CDR1 is SEHNR and CDR2 FQNEAQ (reference sequence). The V end was cut by 2 bases, the J end by 0 bases, with 17 bases between. The DNA for the CDR3 is TGTGCCAGCAGCTTATTGTCAGGGGCATCCCTCTCTGGAAACACCATATATTTT. It codes for CASSLLSGASLSGNTIYF.

The V and J genes are TRBV27 and TRBJ2-7; 9 bases align to TRBD2. The CDR3 consists of 14 residues. The ends lost 5 bases at V and 2 bases at J; junction bases unmatched: 4. Germline V lookup: CDR1 MNHEY, CDR2 SMNVEV (reference sequence). The CDR3 spells CASSPSGNTYEQYF. The DNA of the CDR3 is TGTGCCAGCAGTCCTAGCGGGAACACCTACGAGCAGTACTTC.

The V gene is TRBV28, the J gene TRBJ1-1, with D possibly matching TRBD1 (6 bases). The CDR3 has 14 residues. Trimming pared 2 bases from V and 4 bases from J, leaving 11 bases between. Looked up from germline, CDR1 is MDHEN and CDR2 is SYDVKM. CDR3 region: CASSLRTGLTEAFF. Here the CDR3 DNA reads TGTGCCAGCAGTTTACGTACAGGGCTCACTGAAGCTTTCTTT. The whole variable domain, remainder taken from reference TRBV28 and TRBJ1-1, is DVKVTQSSRYLVKRTGEKVFLECVQDMDHENMFWYRQDPGLGLRLIYFSYDVKMKEKGDIPEGYSVSREKKERFSLILESASTNQTSMYLCASSLRTGLTEAFFGQGTRLTVV.

This clone has only one observation. The chain links TRBV5-5 to TRBJ2-2, with unresolved D. The CDR3 runs to 15 residues. In germline, CDR1 is SGHKS, CDR2 YYEKEE (reference sequence). V lost 0 bases and J 5 bases, leaving 11 bases between the germline ends. The CDR3, as DNA: TGTGCCAGCAGCTTGGGGTGGCTGGGGACCGGGGAGCTGTTTTTT. Translation gives CASSLGWLGTGELFF.

This chain joins TRBV5-4 and TRBJ2-1; TRBD1 agrees at 8 bases. Looked up from germline, CDR1 is SGHNT and CDR2 is YYREEE (reference sequence). V shed 4 bases and J 9 bases; nucleotides not matched to a gene: 12. The CDR3 has 15 residues. Here the CDR3 reads CASSTQGGRHGEQFF. CDR3 nucleotides: TGTGCCAGCAGCACACAGGGGGGTCGACACGGTGAGCAGTTCTTC.

The table lists this clone with a few counts. The gene calls are TRBV30 and TRBJ2-1; TRBD2 is a possible D gene (6 bases). The CDR3 runs to 12 residues. Deletions cut 0 bases from V and 10 bases from J, with 10 bases between. Per the germline V gene, CDR1 is GTSNPN and CDR2 is SVGIG (reference sequence). CDR3 protein: CAWSVARGEQFF. For the CDR3, the DNA is TGTGCCTGGAGTGTAGCGCGGGGCGAGCAGTTCTTC. The variable domain in full, completed from reference TRBV30 and TRBJ2-1, reads SQTIHQWPATLVQPVGSPLSLECTVEGTSNPNLYWYRQAAGRGLQLLFYSVGIGQISSEVPQNLSASRPQDRQFILSSKKLLLSDSGFYLCAWSVARGEQFFGPGTRLTVL.

The chain uses TRBV19 and TRBJ2-6, with unresolved D. From germline, CDR1 is LNHDA and CDR2 SQIVND (reference sequence). V gave up 6 bases and J gave up 0 bases, with 15 bases separating them. The CDR3 runs to 17 residues. As DNA, the CDR3 is TGTGCCAGTAGCACCCTCGTCCTGAGCTCTGGGGCCAACGTCCTGACTTTC. It translates to CASSTLVLSSGANVLTF.

Only a few counts were recorded for this clone. This chain uses TRBV7-3 with TRBJ2-7; 10 nucleotides match TRBD2. J was trimmed by 1 base and V by 6 bases; bases with no gene match: 9. The length of the CDR3 is 16 residues. Germline loops: CDR1 SGHTA, CDR2 FQGTGA. The CDR3 reads CASRSASGGGSYEQYF. As DNA, the CDR3 is TGTGCCAGCAGGTCAGCTAGCGGGGGAGGTTCCTACGAGCAGTACTTC.

This chain links TRBV18 with TRBJ2-5, with D perhaps TRBD2 (6 bases). Trimming cost V 6 bases and J 4 bases, with 18 bases left between them. This CDR3 is built from 15 residues. Looked up from germline, CDR1 is KGHSH and CDR2 is LQKENI. In DNA, the CDR3 is TGTGCCAGCTCCCGCGGGACGGCTGACGGAGAGACCCAGTACTTC. This codes for CASSRGTADGETQYF. The entire variable domain, with the rest obtained from reference TRBV18 and TRBJ2-5, is as follows: NAGVMQNPRHLVRRRGQEARLRCSPMKGHSHVYWYRQLPEEGLKFMVYLQKENIIDESGMPKERFSAEFPKEGPSILRIQQVVRGDSAAYFCASSRGTADGETQYFGPGTRLLVL.

The V and J genes are TRBV6-5 and TRBJ1-1; perhaps TRBD1 as D (6 bases). Per the germline V gene, CDR1 is MNHEY and CDR2 is SVGAGI. V lost 5 bases and J 6 bases, leaving 13 bases between the germline ends. This CDR3 is 13 amino acids long. CDR3 DNA: TGTGCCAGCAGTCCCACGAGGGGGGCTGAAGCTTTCTTT. Protein: CASSPTRGAEAFF.

The chain employs TRBV6-5 and TRBJ1-6, with D possibly TRBD1 on 5 matching bases. This CDR3 contains 13 residues. Between the trimmed V and J ends, which lost 8 bases and 9 bases, there was a span of 14 bases. Germline V lookup: CDR1 MNHEY, CDR2 SVGAGI. CDR3 nucleotides: TGTGCCAGCGCTGAGACAGAGGGTTCACCCCTCCACTTT. It codes for CASAETEGSPLHF.

Comments on this clone: This specimen includes other DNA sequences encoding the same CDR3. The rearrangement joins TRBV2 to TRBJ1-2, with 9 bases that match TRBD1. The CDR3 loop spans 13 amino acids. The junction had 7 bases not matched to a gene; V was cut back by 6 bases and J by 8 bases. Germline CDR1 reads SNHLY; CDR2 reads FYNNEI. The CDR3 nucleotides read TGTGCCAGCAGCGAACAGGGGGCAAGGGGCTACACCTTC. It yields the protein CASSEQGARGYTF.

This chain uses TRBV5-1 with TRBJ1-6; D ambiguous. Deletions cut 0 bases from V and 5 bases from J, with 9 bases between. The germline V gene encodes CDR1 SGHRS and CDR2 YFSETQ. CDR3 length: 15 residues. The CDR3 DNA sequence: TGCGCCAGCAGCTTGGTTAGCCTGGATAATTCACCCCTCCACTTT. Its translation: CASSLVSLDNSPLHF.

The V and J genes are TRBV19 and TRBJ1-1; tentative D call: TRBD1 (5 bases). V was trimmed by 5 bases and J by 0 bases, leaving 10 bases between them. This CDR3 is 14 amino acids long. The germline V gene encodes CDR1 LNHDA and CDR2 SQIVND (reference sequence). The CDR3 reads CASSVGGLNTEAFF. CDR3 nucleotide sequence: TGTGCCAGTAGTGTGGGGGGATTGAACACTGAAGCTTTCTTT.

V and J are TRBV2 and TRBJ2-5; the match to TRBD1 covers 8 bases. Germline loops: CDR1 SNHLY, CDR2 FYNNEI. The CDR3 runs 14 residues. Trimming took 6 bases from V and 2 from J; bases not matched to a gene: 5. The CDR3 sequence: CASRKQGAQETQYF. CDR3 bases: TGTGCCAGCAGAAAGCAGGGGGCTCAAGAGACCCAGTACTTC.

This sequence joins TRBV6-5 and TRBJ2-7; D may be TRBD2 (6 bases). Trimming took off 8 bases at V and 0 bases at J, with 11 bases between the two ends. The CDR3 is 13 amino acids. Germline assignment: CDR1 MNHEY and CDR2 SVGAGI. The CDR3: CASVAGSSYEQYF. The CDR3 DNA reads TGTGCCAGCGTGGCGGGAAGCTCCTACGAGCAGTACTTC.

The chain combines TRBV10-3 with TRBJ1-2, with D unresolved. V was clipped by 0 bases and J by 4 bases, with 9 bases between them. This CDR3 has 14 residues. The germline V gene has CDR1 ENHRY and CDR2 SYGVKD. The chain's CDR3 is CAISESDWTYGYTF. CDR3 nucleotides: TGTGCCATCAGTGAGTCTGATTGGACCTATGGCTACACCTTC.

CDR3 nucleotide sequence: TGCGCCAGCAGCTTAATTACAGGGCTAGCCAAAAACATTCAGTACTTC. Translating it yields CASSLITGLAKNIQYF. V and J are TRBV4-1 and TRBJ2-4; D might be TRBD1 (6 bases). The CDR3 is made up of 16 amino acids. Trimming removed 5 bases from V and 0 bases from J, with 14 bases in between. CDR1 and CDR2 (germline): MGHRA, YSYEKL.

V and J are TRBV4-1 and TRBJ1-2; a possible D gene is TRBD1 (6 bases). CDR3 length: 15 amino acids. The ends were cut back, 2 bases at V and 1 base at J, with 11 bases in the middle. CDR1 MGHRA and CDR2 YSYEKL come from the germline V gene. The chain's CDR3 is CASSQSTGNNYGYTF. The CDR3 DNA reads as TGCGCCAGCAGCCAATCCACAGGGAATAACTATGGCTACACCTTC.

The V gene is TRBV5-4, the J gene TRBJ1-2; D gene ambiguous. Looked up from germline, CDR1 is SGHNT and CDR2 is YYREEE (reference sequence). Trimming stripped 4 bases from V and 4 bases from J, with 17 bases between. The CDR3 has 15 residues. The CDR3 nucleotides are TGTGCCAGCAGCCCTCTCGCTCCGGGAACCTATGGCTACACCTTC. Protein: CASSPLAPGTYGYTF.

This clone came up once. CDR3 nucleotide sequence: TGTGCCATCAGTACCGTTCAGGGTAATCAGCCCCAGCATTTT. Translating gives CAISTVQGNQPQHF. The V and J genes are TRBV10-3 and TRBJ1-5; a weak D match, TRBD1 (5 bases). CDR1 and CDR2 from the germline V gene are ENHRY and SYGVKD. The ends were cut back, 5 bases at V and 4 bases at J, with 12 bases in the middle. The CDR3 consists of 14 residues.

The chain has TRBV19 and TRBJ2-7, with D perhaps TRBD2 (5 bases). This CDR3 is 17 amino acids long. V dropped 4 bases and J dropped 1 base, with 20 bases sitting between them. CDR1 LNHDA and CDR2 SQIVND come from the germline V gene (reference sequence). DNA of the CDR3: TGTGCCAGTAGTACAACCCGACTAATAGGGAAGTCCTACGAGCAGTACTTC. The encoded protein is CASSTTRLIGKSYEQYF.

The chain carries TRBV18 and TRBJ2-7; D tentatively reads TRBD1 or TRBD2 (5 bases each). Trimming cost V 5 bases and J 2 bases, with 13 bases left between them. Germline CDR1 and CDR2: KGHSH and LQKENI. The CDR3 runs to 14 residues. The CDR3 DNA is TGTGCCAGCTCATCCCGGGGACCTGCCTACGAGCAGTACTTC. The encoded protein is CASSSRGPAYEQYF.

This clone occurred once. The genes are TRBV21-1 and TRBJ2-1. TRBV21-1 constitutes a pseudogene. CDR3 length: 16 amino acids. DNA for the CDR3: TGTGCCAGCAGCAAAGGCCGTCTAGGGACCCTGAATGAGCAGTTCTTC. It specifies CASSKGRLGTLNEQFF.